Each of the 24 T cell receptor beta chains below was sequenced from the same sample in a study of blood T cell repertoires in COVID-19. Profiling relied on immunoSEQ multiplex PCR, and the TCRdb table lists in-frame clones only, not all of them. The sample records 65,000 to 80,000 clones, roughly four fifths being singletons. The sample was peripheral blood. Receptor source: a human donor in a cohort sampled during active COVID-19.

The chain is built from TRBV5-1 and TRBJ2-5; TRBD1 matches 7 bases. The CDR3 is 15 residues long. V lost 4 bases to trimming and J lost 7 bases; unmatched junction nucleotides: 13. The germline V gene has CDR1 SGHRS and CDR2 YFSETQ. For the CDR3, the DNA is TGCGCCAGCAGCCCGGGGACAGCCCTGGTAAGGACCCAGTACTTC. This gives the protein CASSPGTALVRTQYF.

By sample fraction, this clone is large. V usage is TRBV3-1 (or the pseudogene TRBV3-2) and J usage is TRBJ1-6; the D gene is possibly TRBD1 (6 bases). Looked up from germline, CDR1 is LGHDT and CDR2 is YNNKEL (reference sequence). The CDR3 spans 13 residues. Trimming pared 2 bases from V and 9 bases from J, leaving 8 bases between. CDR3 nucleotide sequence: TGTGCCAGCAGCCAAACAGGGAGTTCACCCCTCCACTTT. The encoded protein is CASSQTGSSPLHF.

CDR3 DNA sequence: TGTGCCAGCAGCTCCGACCGGGAGGGGAAAAACATTCAGTACTTC. Protein product: CASSSDREGKNIQYF. The J gene is TRBJ2-4, the V gene TRBV7-9, with 8 nucleotides matching TRBD2. There are 15 residues in the CDR3. The germline CDR1 and CDR2 sequences are SEHNR and FQNEAQ (reference sequence). Trimming removed 4 bases from V and 4 bases from J; junction bases left unmatched: 6.

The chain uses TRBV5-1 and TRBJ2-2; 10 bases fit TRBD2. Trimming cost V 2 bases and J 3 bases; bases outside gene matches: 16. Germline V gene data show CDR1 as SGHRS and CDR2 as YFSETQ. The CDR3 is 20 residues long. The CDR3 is CASSFYGGSGGLSDTGELFF. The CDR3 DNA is TGCGCCAGCAGCTTCTACGGTGGTAGCGGGGGGCTTTCGGACACCGGGGAGCTGTTTTTT.

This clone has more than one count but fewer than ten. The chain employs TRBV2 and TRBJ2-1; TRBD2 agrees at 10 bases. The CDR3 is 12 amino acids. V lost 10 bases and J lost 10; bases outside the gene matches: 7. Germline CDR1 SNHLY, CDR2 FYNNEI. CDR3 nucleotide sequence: TGTGCCATTTTTCTAGCGGGGGCCGAGCAGTTCTTC. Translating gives CAIFLAGAEQFF.

The CDR3 is CASSSLRQGPSYNEQFF. In DNA, the CDR3 is TGTGCCAGCAGTTCTTTACGACAGGGGCCCTCCTACAATGAGCAGTTCTTC. This chain uses TRBV27 with TRBJ2-1; 8 bases are a match to TRBD1. This CDR3 contains 17 residues. Trimming cost V 4 bases and J 0 bases; bases outside gene matches: 8. CDR1 is MNHEY and CDR2 is SMNVEV in the germline V gene (reference sequence).

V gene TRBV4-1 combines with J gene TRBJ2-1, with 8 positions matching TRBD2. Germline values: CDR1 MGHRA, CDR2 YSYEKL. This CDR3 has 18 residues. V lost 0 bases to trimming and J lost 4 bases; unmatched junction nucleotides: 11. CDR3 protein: CASSQEPPVRGVYNEQFF. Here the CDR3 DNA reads TGCGCCAGCAGCCAAGAACCTCCTGTGCGGGGGGTATACAATGAGCAGTTCTTC.

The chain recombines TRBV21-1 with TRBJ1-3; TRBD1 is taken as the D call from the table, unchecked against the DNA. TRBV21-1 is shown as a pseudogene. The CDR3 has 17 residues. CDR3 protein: CASSKGLTGCSGNTIYF. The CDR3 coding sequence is TGTGCCAGCAGCAAAGGGTTGACAGGATGCTCTGGAAACACCATATATTTT.

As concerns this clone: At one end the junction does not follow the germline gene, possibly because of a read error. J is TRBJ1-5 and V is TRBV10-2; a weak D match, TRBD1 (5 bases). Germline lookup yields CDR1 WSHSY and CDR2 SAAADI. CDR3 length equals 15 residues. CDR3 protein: CASSESRQGNQLQHF. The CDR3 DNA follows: TGCGCCAGCAGTGAGTCAAGGCAGGGCAATCAGCTCCAGCATTTT.

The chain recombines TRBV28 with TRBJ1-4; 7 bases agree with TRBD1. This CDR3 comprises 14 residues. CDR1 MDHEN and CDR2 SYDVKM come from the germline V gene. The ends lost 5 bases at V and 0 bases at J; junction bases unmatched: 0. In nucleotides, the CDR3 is TGTGCCAGCAGTGGACAGGCAACTAATGAAAAACTGTTTTTT. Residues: CASSGQATNEKLFF.

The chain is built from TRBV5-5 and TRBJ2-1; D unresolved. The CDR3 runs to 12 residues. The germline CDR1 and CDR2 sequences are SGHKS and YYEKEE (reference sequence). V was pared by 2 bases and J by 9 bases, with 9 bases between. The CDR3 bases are TGTGCCAGCAGCTTTGCGGTGGGTGAGCAGTTCTTC. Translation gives CASSFAVGEQFF. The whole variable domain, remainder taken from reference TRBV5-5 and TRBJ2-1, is DAGVTQSPTHLIKTRGQQVTLRCSPISGHKSVSWYQQVLGQGPQFIFQYYEKEERGRGNFPDRFSARQFPNYSSELNVNALLLGDSALYLCASSFAVGEQFFGPGTRLTVL.

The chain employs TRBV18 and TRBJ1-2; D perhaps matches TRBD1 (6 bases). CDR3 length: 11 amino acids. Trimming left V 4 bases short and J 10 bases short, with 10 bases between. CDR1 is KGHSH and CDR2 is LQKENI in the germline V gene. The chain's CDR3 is CASSQQGDYTF. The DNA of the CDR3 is TGTGCCAGCTCACAACAGGGTGACTACACCTTC.

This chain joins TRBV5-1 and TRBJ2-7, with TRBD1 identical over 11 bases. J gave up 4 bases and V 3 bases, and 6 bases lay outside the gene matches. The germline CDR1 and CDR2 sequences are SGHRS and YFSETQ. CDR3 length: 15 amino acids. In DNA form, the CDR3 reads TGCGCCAGCAGCTCCGGACAGGGGGCGCCGTACGAGCAGTACTTC. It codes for CASSSGQGAPYEQYF.

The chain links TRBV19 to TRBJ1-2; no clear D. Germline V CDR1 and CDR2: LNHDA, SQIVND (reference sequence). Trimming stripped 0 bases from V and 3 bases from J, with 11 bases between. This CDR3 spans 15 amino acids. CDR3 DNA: TGTGCCAGTAGTATAGATTGGCGGGCGGACTATGGCTACACCTTC. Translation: CASSIDWRADYGYTF.

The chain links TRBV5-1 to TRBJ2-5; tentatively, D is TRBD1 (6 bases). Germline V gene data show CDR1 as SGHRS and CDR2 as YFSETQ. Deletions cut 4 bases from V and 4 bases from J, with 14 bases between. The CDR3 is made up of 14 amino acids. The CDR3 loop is CASSIGQSRETQYF. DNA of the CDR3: TGCGCCAGCAGCATAGGACAGTCACGAGAGACCCAGTACTTC.

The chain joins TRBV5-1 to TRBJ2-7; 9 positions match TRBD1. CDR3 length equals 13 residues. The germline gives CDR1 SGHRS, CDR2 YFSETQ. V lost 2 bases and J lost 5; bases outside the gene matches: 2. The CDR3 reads CASSFGTGHEQYF. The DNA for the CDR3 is TGCGCCAGCAGCTTCGGGACAGGGCACGAGCAGTACTTC.

The CDR3 protein is CASDRRGEGETQYF. The CDR3 DNA sequence: TGCGCCAGTGATCGGCGGGGGGAGGGGGAGACCCAGTACTTC. This sequence joins TRBV5-1 and TRBJ2-5; TRBD2 matches 8 bases. The germline V gene has CDR1 SGHRS and CDR2 YFSETQ. This CDR3 region has 14 residues. The V segment lost 8 bases and the J segment 5 bases; nucleotides outside the gene matches: 11.

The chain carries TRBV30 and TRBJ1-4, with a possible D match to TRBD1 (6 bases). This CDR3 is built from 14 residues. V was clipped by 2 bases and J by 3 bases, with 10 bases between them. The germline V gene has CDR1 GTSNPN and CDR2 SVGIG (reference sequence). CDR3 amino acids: CAWSSGDANEKLFF. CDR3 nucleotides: TGTGCCTGGAGTTCAGGGGATGCTAATGAAAAACTGTTTTTT.

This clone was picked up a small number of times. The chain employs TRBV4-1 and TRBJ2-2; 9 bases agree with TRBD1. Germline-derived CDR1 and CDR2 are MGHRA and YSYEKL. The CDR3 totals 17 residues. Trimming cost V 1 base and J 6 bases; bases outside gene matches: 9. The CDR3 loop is CASSQVLDRGGSGELFF. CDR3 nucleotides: TGCGCCAGCAGCCAAGTTCTAGACAGGGGGGGGTCCGGGGAGCTGTTTTTT.

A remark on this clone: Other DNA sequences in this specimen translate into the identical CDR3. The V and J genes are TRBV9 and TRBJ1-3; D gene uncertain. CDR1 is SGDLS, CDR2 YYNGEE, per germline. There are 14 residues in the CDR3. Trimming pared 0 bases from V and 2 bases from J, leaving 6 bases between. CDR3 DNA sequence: TGTGCCAGCAGCGTAGGCGGCCCTGGAAACACCATATATTTT. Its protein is CASSVGGPGNTIYF.

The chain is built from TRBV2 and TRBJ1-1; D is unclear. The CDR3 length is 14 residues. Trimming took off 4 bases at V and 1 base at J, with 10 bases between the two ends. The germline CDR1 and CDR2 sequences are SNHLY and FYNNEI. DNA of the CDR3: TGTGCCAGCAGTGCACGGGGTAGGAACACTGAAGCTTTCTTT. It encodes CASSARGRNTEAFF.

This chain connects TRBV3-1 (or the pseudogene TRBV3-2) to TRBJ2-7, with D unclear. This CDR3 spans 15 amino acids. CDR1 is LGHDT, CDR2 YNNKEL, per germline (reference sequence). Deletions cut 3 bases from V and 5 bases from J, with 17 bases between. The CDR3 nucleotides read TGTGCCAGCAGCCACCTTTCTCAGAGGCACAACGAGCAGTACTTC. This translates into CASSHLSQRHNEQYF.

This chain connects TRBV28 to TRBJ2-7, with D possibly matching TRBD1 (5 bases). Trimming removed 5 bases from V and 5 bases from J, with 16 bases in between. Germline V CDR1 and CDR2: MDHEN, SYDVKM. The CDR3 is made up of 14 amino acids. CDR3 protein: CASSVFSRVHEQYF. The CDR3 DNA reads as TGTGCCAGCAGTGTGTTCAGCAGGGTTCACGAGCAGTACTTC.

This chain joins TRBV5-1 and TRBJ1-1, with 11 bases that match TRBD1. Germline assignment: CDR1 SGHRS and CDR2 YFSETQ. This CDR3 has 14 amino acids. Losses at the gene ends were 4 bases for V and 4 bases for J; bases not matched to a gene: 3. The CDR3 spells CASSPGTGGTEAFF. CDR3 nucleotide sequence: TGCGCCAGCAGCCCCGGGACAGGGGGCACTGAAGCTTTCTTT. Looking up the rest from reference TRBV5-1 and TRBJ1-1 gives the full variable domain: KAGVTQTPRYLIKTRGQQVTLSCSPISGHRSVSWYQQTPGQGLQFLFEYFSETQRNKGNFPGRFSGRQFSNSRSEMNVSTLELGDSALYLCASSPGTGGTEAFFGQGTRLTVV.